This record concerns one T cell receptor beta chain sequence. Its specificity is not known. Germline V gene data show CDR1 as SGHNT and CDR2 as YYREEE (reference sequence). The V end was cut by 3 bases, the J end by 0 bases, with 7 bases between. The CDR3 loop spans 13 amino acids. This sample was taken from a study of cytomegalovirus exposure and HLA in healthy donors. Overall study results and limits: The study listed 150 to 200 cytomegalovirus-associated TCR beta chains. The sole available immune exposure information was CMV serostatus.

Researchers ran the PCR with 60 Vbeta and 13 Jbeta primers. Using immunoSEQ multiplex PCR, the repertoire was profiled, and TCRdb retains in-frame clones only, with some absent. The sample contains roughly 110,000 clones, 65% to 85% of which appear only once. Sequenced material: PBMCs. The receptor was derived from a man aged 30 to 39 in good health and CMV-seronegative. The chain carries TRBV5-4 and TRBJ2-7, with no clear D. The CDR3 DNA sequence: TGTGCCAGCAGCTCAGACACCTCCTACGAGCAGTACTTC. The encoded protein is CASSSDTSYEQYF.